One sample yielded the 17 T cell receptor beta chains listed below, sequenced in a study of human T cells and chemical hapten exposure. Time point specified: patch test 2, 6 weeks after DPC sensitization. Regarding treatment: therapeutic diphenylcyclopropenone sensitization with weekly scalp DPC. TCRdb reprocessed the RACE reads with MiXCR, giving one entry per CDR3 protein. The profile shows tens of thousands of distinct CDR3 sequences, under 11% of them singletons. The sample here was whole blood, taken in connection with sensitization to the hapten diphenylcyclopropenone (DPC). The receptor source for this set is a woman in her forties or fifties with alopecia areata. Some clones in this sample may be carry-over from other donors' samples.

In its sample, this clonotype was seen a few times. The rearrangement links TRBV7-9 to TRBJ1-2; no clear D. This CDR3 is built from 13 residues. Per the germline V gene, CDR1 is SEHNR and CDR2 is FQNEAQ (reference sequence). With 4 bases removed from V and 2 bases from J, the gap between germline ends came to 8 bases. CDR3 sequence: CASSSQMNYGYTF. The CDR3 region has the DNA TGTGCCAGCAGCTCCCAAATGAACTATGGCTACACCTTC.

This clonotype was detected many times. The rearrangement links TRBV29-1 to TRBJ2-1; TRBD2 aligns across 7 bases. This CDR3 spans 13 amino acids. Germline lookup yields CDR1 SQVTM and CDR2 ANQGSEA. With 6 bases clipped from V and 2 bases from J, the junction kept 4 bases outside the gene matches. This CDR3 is CSVTGTTYNEQFF. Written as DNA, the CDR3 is TGCAGCGTAACCGGGACTACCTACAATGAGCAGTTCTTC.

This CDR3 reads CASSPSSQIDGYTF. The CDR3 DNA reads TGTGCCAGCTCACCTTCGTCACAGATTGATGGCTACACCTTC. The rearrangement joins TRBV18 to TRBJ1-2, with D uncertain. Germline V gene lookup returns CDR1 KGHSH and CDR2 LQKENI. This CDR3 has 14 amino acids. Trimming left V 3 bases short and J 6 bases short, with 14 bases between.

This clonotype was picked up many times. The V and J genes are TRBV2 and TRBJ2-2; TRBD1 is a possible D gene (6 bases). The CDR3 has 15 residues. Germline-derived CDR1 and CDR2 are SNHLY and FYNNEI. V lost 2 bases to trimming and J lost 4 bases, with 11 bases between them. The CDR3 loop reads CASSEQGLRTGELFF. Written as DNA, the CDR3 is TGTGCCAGCAGTGAACAGGGGCTGCGCACCGGGGAGCTGTTTTTT.

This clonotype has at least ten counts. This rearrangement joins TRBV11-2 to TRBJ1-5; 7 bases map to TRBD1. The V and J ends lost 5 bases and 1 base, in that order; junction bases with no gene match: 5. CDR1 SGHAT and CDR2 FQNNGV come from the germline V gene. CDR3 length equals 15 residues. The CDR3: CASSRDRGSNQPQHF. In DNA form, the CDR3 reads TGTGCCAGCAGCCGGGACAGAGGCAGCAATCAGCCCCAGCATTTT.

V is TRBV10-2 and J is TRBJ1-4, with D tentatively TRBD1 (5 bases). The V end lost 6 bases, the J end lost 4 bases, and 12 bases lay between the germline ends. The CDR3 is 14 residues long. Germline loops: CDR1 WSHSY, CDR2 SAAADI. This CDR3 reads CASRGEGLNEKLFF. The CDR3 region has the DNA TGCGCCAGCAGAGGGGAGGGACTTAATGAAAAACTGTTTTTT.

The CDR3 here is CASSLGAGPSEQYF. DNA of the CDR3: TGTGCCAGCAGCTTGGGAGCAGGTCCTAGCGAGCAGTACTTC. The chain combines TRBV5-6 with TRBJ2-7; D is uncertain. Germline assignment: CDR1 SGHDT and CDR2 YYEEEE. The germline V and J ends were trimmed by 0 bases and 6 bases, with 13 bases remaining between them. CDR3 length equals 14 residues.

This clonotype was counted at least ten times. Here the CDR3 DNA reads TGTGCCAGCAGCTTGGGACAGATAAATGAAAAACTGTTTTTT. Translating gives CASSLGQINEKLFF. The chain employs TRBV3-1 and TRBJ1-4; 7 nucleotides agree with TRBD1. V trimming: 5 bases; J trimming: 5 bases; junction bases outside the gene matches: 5. CDR3 length equals 14 residues. In germline, CDR1 is LGHDT, CDR2 YNNKEL (reference sequence).

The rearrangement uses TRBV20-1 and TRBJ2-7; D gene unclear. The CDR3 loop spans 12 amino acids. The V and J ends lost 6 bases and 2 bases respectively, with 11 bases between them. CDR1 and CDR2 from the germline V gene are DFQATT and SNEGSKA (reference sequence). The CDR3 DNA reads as TGCAGTGCCAGACCAGTAACCTACGAGCAGTACTTC. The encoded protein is CSARPVTYEQYF.

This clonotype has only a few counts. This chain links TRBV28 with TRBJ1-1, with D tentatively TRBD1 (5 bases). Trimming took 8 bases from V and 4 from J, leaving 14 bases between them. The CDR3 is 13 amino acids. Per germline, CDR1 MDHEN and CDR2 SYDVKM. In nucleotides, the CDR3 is TGTGCCAGCTTAAAGGGGTATGGCACTGAAGCTTTCTTT. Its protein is CASLKGYGTEAFF.

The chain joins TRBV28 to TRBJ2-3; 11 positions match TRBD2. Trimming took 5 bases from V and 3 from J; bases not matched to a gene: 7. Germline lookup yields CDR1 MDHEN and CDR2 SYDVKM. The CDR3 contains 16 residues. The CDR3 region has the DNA TGTGCCAGCAGTGAGGTAGCGGGAGGGCCAACAGATACGCAGTATTTT. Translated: CASSEVAGGPTDTQYF.

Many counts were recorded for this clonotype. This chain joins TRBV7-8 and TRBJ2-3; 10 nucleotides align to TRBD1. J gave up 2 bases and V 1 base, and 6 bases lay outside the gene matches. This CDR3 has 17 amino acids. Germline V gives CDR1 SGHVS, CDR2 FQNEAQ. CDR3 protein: CASSLVVGTGATDTQYF. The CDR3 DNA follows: TGTGCCAGCAGCTTAGTAGTGGGGACAGGGGCCACAGATACGCAGTATTTT.

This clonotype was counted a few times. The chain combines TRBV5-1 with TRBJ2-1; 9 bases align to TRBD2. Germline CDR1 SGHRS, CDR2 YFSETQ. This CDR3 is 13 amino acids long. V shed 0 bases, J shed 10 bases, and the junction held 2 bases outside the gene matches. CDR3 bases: TGCGCCAGCAGCTTGGCCCTAGCGGGAGAGCAGTTCTTC. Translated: CASSLALAGEQFF.

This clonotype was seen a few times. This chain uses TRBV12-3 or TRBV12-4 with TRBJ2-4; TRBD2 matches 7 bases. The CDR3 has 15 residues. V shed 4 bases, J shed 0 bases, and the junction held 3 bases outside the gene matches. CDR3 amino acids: CASSSGGRAKNIQYF. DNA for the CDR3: TGTGCCAGCAGTTCGGGGGGACGAGCCAAAAACATTCAGTACTTC.

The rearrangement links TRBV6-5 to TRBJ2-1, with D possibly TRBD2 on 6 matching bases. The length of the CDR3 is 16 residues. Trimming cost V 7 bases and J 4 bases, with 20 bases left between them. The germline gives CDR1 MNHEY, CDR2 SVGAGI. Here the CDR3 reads CASKPGRTSPYNEQFF. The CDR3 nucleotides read TGTGCCAGCAAACCTGGGAGGACATCGCCGTACAATGAGCAGTTCTTC.

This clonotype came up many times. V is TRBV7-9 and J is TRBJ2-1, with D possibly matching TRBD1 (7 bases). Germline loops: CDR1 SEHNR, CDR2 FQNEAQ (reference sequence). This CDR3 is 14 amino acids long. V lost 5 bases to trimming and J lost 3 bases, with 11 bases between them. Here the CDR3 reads CASSPRGVYNEQFF. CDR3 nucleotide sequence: TGTGCCAGCAGCCCCAGGGGGGTCTACAATGAGCAGTTCTTC.

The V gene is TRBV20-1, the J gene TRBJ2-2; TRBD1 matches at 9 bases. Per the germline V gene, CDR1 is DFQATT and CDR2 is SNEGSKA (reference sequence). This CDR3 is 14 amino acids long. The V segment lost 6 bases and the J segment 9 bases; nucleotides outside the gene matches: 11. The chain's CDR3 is CSAHNRGRVRELFF. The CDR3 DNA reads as TGCAGTGCACATAACAGGGGGCGCGTCCGGGAGCTGTTTTTT.